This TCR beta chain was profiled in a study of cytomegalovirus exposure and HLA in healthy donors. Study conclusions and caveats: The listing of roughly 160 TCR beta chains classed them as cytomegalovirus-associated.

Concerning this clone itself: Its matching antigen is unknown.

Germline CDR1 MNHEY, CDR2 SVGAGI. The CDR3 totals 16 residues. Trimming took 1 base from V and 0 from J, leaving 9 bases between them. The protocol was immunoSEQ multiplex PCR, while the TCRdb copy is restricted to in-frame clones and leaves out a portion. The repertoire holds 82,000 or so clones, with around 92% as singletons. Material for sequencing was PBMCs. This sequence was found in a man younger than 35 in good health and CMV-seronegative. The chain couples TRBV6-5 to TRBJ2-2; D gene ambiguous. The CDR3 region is CASSYFGTPNTGELFF. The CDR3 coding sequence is TGTGCCAGCAGTTACTTCGGTACCCCGAACACCGGGGAGCTGTTTTTT.